The source of this T cell receptor (beta chain) is a study of cytomegalovirus exposure and HLA in healthy donors. Study-level background: Sequencing of 180 million or so T cells in an earlier analysis found 100 million to 140 million unique TCR beta sequences. General observations from the study: Some highly shared sequence variants likely arose as a pipeline artifact. The classifier was said to identify cytomegalovirus status with high specificity and sensitivity. In an earlier analysis, in 540 or so donors, most V segments appeared productive either ~90% or ~30% of the time.

As concerns this clone: Its antigen is not known.

The germline gives CDR1 SQVTM, CDR2 ANQGSEA. Trimming left V 6 bases short and J 1 base short, with 15 bases between. This CDR3 spans 14 amino acids. In the PCR, 60 Vbeta and 13 Jbeta primers were used. Sequencing used immunoSEQ multiplex PCR; TCRdb keeps in-frame clones, though not all of them. Recorded for this sample: 200,000 to 250,000 clones. The specimen sequenced was PBMCs. This TCR came from a girl aged 2-9 years in good health and CMV-seropositive. The rearrangement joins TRBV29-1 to TRBJ1-2, with no clear D. CDR3 coding DNA: TGCAGCGTCCGCGGCGCAGTACTTAACTATGGCTACACCTTC. Protein product: CSVRGAVLNYGYTF.